A single sample is the source of the 19 T cell receptor beta chains below, sequenced in a study of T cells in Graves' hyperthyroidism and ophthalmopathy. RNA transcripts were the template for amplifying TCR beta CDR3 regions. First-round RT-PCR targeting the TCR CDR3 was performed with the HTBI primer set. TCRdb reprocessed the multiplex PCR reads with MiXCR, giving one entry per CDR3 protein. The table includes approximately 380,000 distinct CDR3 sequences, under 20% detected once. The sample consisted of blood. The receptors come from a young man with Graves' ophthalmopathy.

This clonotype was picked up many times. V usage is TRBV6-2 or TRBV6-3 and J usage is TRBJ2-7, with 11 positions matching TRBD2. The CDR3 has 15 amino acids. Per germline, CDR1 MNHEY and CDR2 SVGEGT. V was pared by 6 bases and J by 2 bases, with 6 bases of the junction left unmatched. The CDR3 loop is CASSYLAGGTYEQYF. The DNA of the CDR3 is TGTGCCAGCAGCTACCTAGCGGGGGGCACCTACGAGCAGTACTTC.

This clonotype has at least ten counts. V usage is TRBV12-3 or TRBV12-4 and J usage is TRBJ2-3; possible D gene TRBD1, 5 bases. This CDR3 region has 13 residues. V dropped 6 bases and J dropped 3 bases, with 10 bases sitting between them. The CDR3 DNA reads TGTGCCAGCAGCTTTTCAGGGACAGATACGCAGTATTTT. Its protein product is CASSFSGTDTQYF.

The V call is TRBV9, the J call TRBJ2-7; the D is unclear. V shed 4 bases and J shed 2 bases, with 13 bases lying between them. Per the germline V gene, CDR1 is SGDLS and CDR2 is YYNGEE. The CDR3 totals 14 residues. The CDR3 loop reads CASSPGGVAYEQYF. For the CDR3, the DNA is TGTGCCAGCAGCCCGGGTGGGGTGGCCTACGAGCAGTACTTC.

This clonotype was picked up many times. The chain has TRBV12-3 or TRBV12-4 and TRBJ1-1, with 7 bases identical to TRBD1. The ends lost 6 bases at V and 3 bases at J; junction bases unmatched: 4. This CDR3 comprises 13 residues. The CDR3 nucleotides are TGTGCCAGCAGCCAGGGGGTTTACACTGAAGCTTTCTTT. As protein: CASSQGVYTEAFF.

This clonotype was counted ten times or more. The rearrangement joins TRBV7-2 to TRBJ1-1; maybe TRBD1 (6 bases). The CDR3 covers 13 residues. Trimming took 10 bases from V and 9 from J, leaving 21 bases between them. Per the germline V gene, CDR1 is SGHTA and CDR2 is FQGNSA. CDR3 sequence: CATQIRTDRKAFF. CDR3 coding DNA: TGTGCCACCCAGATTCGGACAGATCGGAAAGCTTTCTTT. Full variable domain (outside the CDR3, taken from reference TRBV7-2 and TRBJ1-1): GAGVSQSPSNKVTEKGKDVELRCDPISGHTALYWYRQSLGQGLEFLIYFQGNSAPDKSGLPSDRFSAERTGGSVSTLTIQRTQQEDSAVYLCATQIRTDRKAFFGQGTRLTVV.

The table lists this clonotype with many counts. The chain uses TRBV12-3 or TRBV12-4 and TRBJ1-5, with D unclear. Between the trimmed V and J ends, which lost 3 bases and 9 bases, there was a span of 12 bases. CDR3 length: 13 amino acids. Written as DNA, the CDR3 is TGTGCCAGCAGTTTGGGCAGCGAATCGCCCCAGCATTTT. Its translation: CASSLGSESPQHF.

This clonotype was seen ten or more times. V is TRBV11-3 and J is TRBJ1-1; the D is unclear. V dropped 3 bases and J dropped 4 bases, with 9 bases sitting between them. This CDR3 comprises 13 residues. The germline gives CDR1 SGHNT, CDR2 YENEEA. CDR3 sequence reads: CASSFNEATEAFF. The CDR3 nucleotides read TGTGCCAGCAGCTTTAACGAGGCCACTGAAGCTTTCTTT.

The sample holds a few counts of this clonotype. The chain links TRBV7-3 to TRBJ1-1; weak D call: TRBD1 (5 bases). CDR1 SGHTA and CDR2 FQGTGA come from the germline V gene. This CDR3 region has 13 residues. Trimming took 3 bases from V and 5 from J, leaving 10 bases between them. The CDR3 loop is CASSFRGFTEAFF. The CDR3 nucleotides are TGTGCCAGCAGCTTTAGGGGATTTACTGAAGCTTTCTTT.

This clonotype has more than one count but fewer than ten. The chain recombines TRBV3-1 with TRBJ2-2; D uncertain. V lost 4 bases and J lost 0, with 6 bases in between. From germline, CDR1 is LGHDT and CDR2 YNNKEL (reference sequence). The CDR3 covers 14 residues. The chain's CDR3 is CASSRGANTGELFF. For the CDR3, the DNA is TGTGCCAGCAGCCGCGGTGCGAACACCGGGGAGCTGTTTTTT.

This clonotype was seen only a few times. This may arise from a read error, as a much more abundant clone is one base away. CDR3 coding DNA: TGCAGTGCCCAAGGGCCGATCTACGAGCAGCACTTC. The encoded protein is CSAQGPIYEQHF. V gene TRBV20-1 combines with J gene TRBJ2-7; D is unclear. The germline gives CDR1 DFQATT, CDR2 SNEGSKA (reference sequence). The CDR3 sequence is 12 residues long.

This clonotype was counted between two and nine times. V gene TRBV27 combines with J gene TRBJ2-3, with D perhaps matching TRBD1 (6 bases). V shed 2 bases and J shed 7 bases, with 10 bases lying between them. This CDR3 comprises 13 residues. The germline V gene encodes CDR1 MNHEY and CDR2 SMNVEV (reference sequence). The CDR3 nucleotides read TGTGCCAGCAGTTTACTACAGGGTTATACGCAGTATTTT. Translation gives CASSLLQGYTQYF.

The table lists this clonotype with many counts. This rearrangement joins TRBV27 to TRBJ2-2, with 8 bases matching TRBD1. CDR1 is MNHEY and CDR2 is SMNVEV in the germline V gene (reference sequence). This CDR3 contains 17 residues. The V gene end was trimmed by 5 bases and the J gene end by 0 bases; junction bases not matched to a gene: 8. The CDR3 spells CASSLNSGQANTGELFF. For the CDR3, the DNA is TGTGCCAGCAGTCTCAACTCGGGACAGGCGAACACCGGGGAGCTGTTTTTT.

This chain links TRBV6-2 or TRBV6-3 with TRBJ2-5, with 8 bases aligning to TRBD2. Germline V gene sequence: CDR1 MNHEY, CDR2 SVGEGT. V trimming: 7 bases; J trimming: 5 bases; junction bases outside the gene matches: 6. CDR3 length equals 13 residues. For the CDR3, the DNA is TGTGCCAGCATACGGGGGGGCGCCGAGACCCAGTACTTC. Its protein product is CASIRGGAETQYF.

This chain joins TRBV6-1 and TRBJ1-2; unclear D gene. V dropped 5 bases and J dropped 0 bases, with 7 bases sitting between them. CDR1 MNHNS and CDR2 SASEGT come from the germline V gene. The CDR3 is 13 residues long. CDR3 amino acids: CASSLLANYGYTF. The CDR3 DNA follows: TGTGCCAGCAGTTTATTAGCTAACTATGGCTACACCTTC.

This clonotype was seen ten or more times. The chain joins TRBV12-3 or TRBV12-4 to TRBJ2-7; 7 bases agree with TRBD1. V trimming: 3 bases; J trimming: 2 bases; junction bases outside the gene matches: 4. This CDR3 has 14 residues. The CDR3 protein is CASSFETGTYEQYF. The CDR3 DNA reads TGTGCCAGCAGTTTCGAGACAGGGACCTACGAGCAGTACTTC.

This clonotype was counted between two and nine times. This chain links TRBV4-1 with TRBJ2-3; 11 bases line up with TRBD1. Germline trimming cut 1 base from V and 8 bases from J; bases unmatched to any gene: 11. This CDR3 comprises 17 residues. Germline V gene data show CDR1 as MGHRA and CDR2 as YSYEKL. The DNA of the CDR3 is TGCGCCAGCAGCCAAGTTGGGCGGGACAGGGGGTCTAGTACGCAGTATTTT. It specifies CASSQVGRDRGSSTQYF.

This clonotype occurred many times. The J gene is TRBJ1-1, the V gene TRBV3-1; D is possibly TRBD1 (5 bases). Germline V lookup: CDR1 LGHDT, CDR2 YNNKEL (reference sequence). V dropped 0 bases and J dropped 1 base, with 9 bases sitting between them. The CDR3 is 15 amino acids. The DNA for the CDR3 is TGTGCCAGCAGCCAAGATTGGGGCCCGAACACTGAAGCTTTCTTT. Amino acids: CASSQDWGPNTEAFF.

The table lists this clonotype with many counts. The chain links TRBV20-1 to TRBJ2-1; 7 nucleotides align to TRBD2. There are 15 residues in the CDR3. Germline V gene sequence: CDR1 DFQATT, CDR2 SNEGSKA (reference sequence). The V segment lost 2 bases and the J segment 4 bases; nucleotides outside the gene matches: 8. The CDR3 loop reads CSARRPGTTYNEQFF. CDR3 DNA sequence: TGCAGTGCTAGACGTCCCGGGACTACATACAATGAGCAGTTCTTC.

In this sample, this clonotype turned up many times. The V and J genes are TRBV3-1 and TRBJ2-5; 11 bases map to TRBD2. This CDR3 contains 16 residues. V was clipped by 3 bases and J by 5 bases; unmatched bases: 8. Germline V gene data show CDR1 as LGHDT and CDR2 as YNNKEL (reference sequence). The CDR3 spells CASSHGGTSGGETQYF. DNA of the CDR3: TGTGCCAGCAGCCACGGTGGGACTAGCGGCGGGGAGACCCAGTACTTC.